This record covers a single TCR beta chain. A read error may produce the germline difference seen at one junction end. TCRdb reanalysed the 5' RACE reads using MiXCR and keeps one entry per CDR3 protein. The sample has 30,000 to 45,000 distinct CDR3 sequences, approximately 10% seen once. The data stem from a study of neurological immune-mediated disorders. Per germline, CDR1 SEHNR and CDR2 FQNEAQ (reference sequence). This CDR3 contains 16 residues. Source material: CD4+ T cells from blood. The genes are TRBV7-9 and TRBJ2-1, with TRBD2 matching over 11 bases. The clonotype was recovered from a woman in her twenties or thirties with HTLV-1-associated myelopathy (HAM/TSP). DNA of the CDR3: TGTGCCAGCAGCTCCTATAGCGGGGGGGTCTACAATAAGCAGTTCTTC. Its protein is CASSSYSGGVYNKQFF.